These 24 T cell receptor beta chains originate from one sample sequenced in a study of shared clonotypes between healthy human individuals. The method was immunoSEQ multiplex PCR; TCRdb's version includes in-frame clones alone and lacks a portion of them. This table has more than 1 million clones, around 78% appearing once. Sequencing used memory CD4+ T cells from PBMCs. Subset defined: CD45RA-negative fraction. The receptors were gathered from a man younger than 35 in good health. Some clones in this sample may be carry-over from other donors' samples.

The rearrangement joins TRBV7-6 to TRBJ2-3; 7 bases are shared with TRBD1. CDR1 SGHVS and CDR2 FNYEAQ come from the germline V gene. This CDR3 has 14 amino acids. The J segment lost 3 bases and the V segment lost 5 bases, leaving 5 bases of the junction unmatched. CDR3 loop: CASSQNRGTDTQYF. The CDR3 DNA follows: TGTGCCAGCAGCCAAAACAGGGGAACAGATACGCAGTATTTT.

This clone came up a few times. The CDR3 coding sequence is TGCGCCAGCAGCTTGGGTCGCATAGCTTTCTTT. Translated, it gives CASSLGRIAFF. The chain links TRBV5-1 to TRBJ1-1; D is ambiguous. The CDR3 contains 11 residues. Looked up from germline, CDR1 is SGHRS and CDR2 is YFSETQ. The V end was cut by 0 bases, the J end by 10 bases, with 7 bases between.

The J gene is TRBJ1-5, the V gene TRBV4-1, with 7 bases lining up with TRBD1. The CDR3 spans 15 residues. Losses at the gene ends were 3 bases for V and 7 bases for J; bases not matched to a gene: 9. Germline V gene sequence: CDR1 MGHRA, CDR2 YSYEKL. CDR3 sequence (DNA): TGCGCCAGCAGCCAGCCCGCAGGGGGAGGACAGCCCCAGCATTTT. Translation: CASSQPAGGGQPQHF.

The chain has TRBV4-2 and TRBJ2-3; TRBD2 aligns across 10 bases. Germline V lookup: CDR1 LGHNA, CDR2 YNFKEQ. Germline trimming cut 4 bases from V and 2 bases from J; bases unmatched to any gene: 6. This CDR3 comprises 16 residues. The CDR3 region is CASSPEAGGPTDTQYF. The CDR3 region has the DNA TGTGCCAGCAGCCCCGAAGCGGGAGGGCCCACAGATACGCAGTATTTT.

The chain has TRBV7-6 and TRBJ2-7, with D hard to call. V was shortened by 5 bases and J by 2 bases, with 7 bases between the two germline ends. The CDR3 loop spans 12 amino acids. Per germline, CDR1 SGHVS and CDR2 FNYEAQ. The CDR3 loop reads CASSRNPYEQYF. The CDR3 DNA reads as TGTGCCAGCAGCCGCAACCCCTACGAGCAGTACTTC.

This clone showed up just once. The chain uses TRBV28 and TRBJ2-3; D is ambiguous. This CDR3 contains 12 residues. V was cut by 7 bases and J by 6 bases, with 11 bases left in between. The germline CDR1 and CDR2 sequences are MDHEN and SYDVKM. CDR3 DNA sequence: TGTGCCAGCACCTCTATTTCGGATACGCAGTATTTT. It specifies CASTSISDTQYF.

This chain joins TRBV6-1 and TRBJ1-5, with TRBD1 as a possible D gene (6 bases). CDR1 is MNHNS and CDR2 is SASEGT in the germline V gene. The CDR3 covers 17 residues. V was trimmed by 2 bases and J by 5 bases, leaving 19 bases between them. The CDR3 nucleotides read TGTGCCAGCAGTGAACGGTCGACATGGGGGCAACATCAGCCCCAGCATTTT. Translated, it gives CASSERSTWGQHQPQHF.

V gene TRBV5-6 combines with J gene TRBJ1-1; no clear D. CDR3 length: 14 residues. In germline, CDR1 is SGHDT, CDR2 YYEEEE. V was trimmed by 0 bases and J by 2 bases, leaving 8 bases between them. CDR3 protein: CASSLVLVNTEAFF. The CDR3 DNA reads TGTGCCAGCAGCTTGGTTTTGGTTAACACTGAAGCTTTCTTT. Filled out from reference TRBV5-6 and TRBJ1-1, the complete variable domain reads DAGVTQSPTHLIKTRGQQVTLRCSPKSGHDTVSWYQQALGQGPQFIFQYYEEEERQRGNFPDRFSGHQFPNYSSELNVNALLLGDSALYLCASSLVLVNTEAFFGQGTRLTVV.

The sample holds many counts of this clone. V usage is TRBV27 and J usage is TRBJ1-1; TRBD1 might be the D (5 bases). V lost 7 bases and J 11 bases, leaving 20 bases between the germline ends. Germline V gives CDR1 MNHEY, CDR2 SMNVEV (reference sequence). This CDR3 spans 13 amino acids. The CDR3 reads CASTTTKPGAAFF. CDR3 DNA: TGTGCCAGCACCACGACAAAACCCGGGGCGGCTTTCTTT.

The table lists this clone with a few counts. This chain uses TRBV7-9 with TRBJ1-1; D gene unclear. The CDR3 has 13 amino acids. V was pared by 1 base and J by 0 bases, with 3 bases between. Germline V CDR1 and CDR2: SEHNR, FQNEAQ (reference sequence). The CDR3 sequence: CASSLDLNTEAFF. The CDR3, as DNA: TGTGCCAGCAGCTTAGACTTGAACACTGAAGCTTTCTTT.

This chain joins TRBV7-3 and TRBJ2-5; D not resolved. With 5 bases removed from V and 2 bases from J, the gap between germline ends came to 9 bases. CDR3 length: 13 amino acids. Germline-derived CDR1 and CDR2 are SGHTA and FQGTGA. For the CDR3, the DNA is TGTGCCAGCAGCCTTAAGGCGCAAGAGACCCAGTACTTC. Translation: CASSLKAQETQYF.

The rearrangement links TRBV30 to TRBJ1-5; D possibly corresponds to TRBD1 (6 bases). The V end lost 1 base, the J end lost 1 base, and 17 bases lay between the germline ends. CDR3 size: 17 residues. The germline V gene encodes CDR1 GTSNPN and CDR2 SVGIG (reference sequence). As DNA, the CDR3 is TGTGCCTGGAGTGCCGGGGGGGGCCTGAGGAGCAATCAGCCCCAGCATTTT. This encodes CAWSAGGGLRSNQPQHF.

The chain combines TRBV28 with TRBJ2-2; D is perhaps TRBD1 (6 bases). The germline gives CDR1 MDHEN, CDR2 SYDVKM. The CDR3 runs to 14 residues. Trimming removed 5 bases from V and 1 base from J, with 8 bases in between. CDR3 protein: CASSKGQNTGELFF. Written as DNA, the CDR3 is TGTGCCAGCAGTAAGGGACAGAACACCGGGGAGCTGTTTTTT. The whole variable domain, remainder taken from reference TRBV28 and TRBJ2-2, is DVKVTQSSRYLVKRTGEKVFLECVQDMDHENMFWYRQDPGLGLRLIYFSYDVKMKEKGDIPEGYSVSREKKERFSLILESASTNQTSMYLCASSKGQNTGELFFGEGSRLTVL.

This clone was picked up a small number of times. V usage is TRBV28 and J usage is TRBJ2-5; maybe TRBD2 (7 bases). CDR1 MDHEN and CDR2 SYDVKM come from the germline V gene. The CDR3 is 16 residues long. Trimming cost V 5 bases and J 5 bases, with 21 bases left between them. The CDR3 coding sequence is TGTGCCAGCAGTCAAACCCCCCCGGGGGGCCGGGAGACCCAGTACTTC. Its translation: CASSQTPPGGRETQYF.

V is TRBV25-1 and J is TRBJ2-1, with D possibly being TRBD1 (6 bases). V was clipped by 7 bases and J by 6 bases, with 19 bases between them. The CDR3 length is 15 residues. Germline values: CDR1 MGHDK, CDR2 SYGVNS. The DNA of the CDR3 is TGTGCCAGCACATCCTCAGGGGCTTGGCTCAATGAGCAGTTCTTC. The encoded protein is CASTSSGAWLNEQFF.

The V call is TRBV5-1, the J call TRBJ1-5; D is possibly TRBD1 (5 bases). Trimming removed 4 bases from V and 0 bases from J, with 14 bases in between. Germline CDR1 reads SGHRS; CDR2 reads YFSETQ. This CDR3 comprises 16 residues. The CDR3 nucleotides are TGCGCCAGCAGCCTGGGAGACAGATATAGCAATCAGCCCCAGCATTTT. This encodes CASSLGDRYSNQPQHF.

The chain combines TRBV29-1 with TRBJ2-3; no clear D. The CDR3 loop spans 12 amino acids. Trimming removed 7 bases at V and 6 bases at J, with 14 bases between. Per germline, CDR1 SQVTM and CDR2 ANQGSEA. The CDR3 spells CSGLGGVDTQYF. The CDR3 DNA reads as TGCAGCGGACTGGGCGGTGTTGATACGCAGTATTTT.

This sequence joins TRBV30 and TRBJ1-1, with no clear D. Trimming cost V 4 bases and J 7 bases, with 10 bases left between them. Looked up from germline, CDR1 is GTSNPN and CDR2 is SVGIG (reference sequence). The CDR3 is 11 amino acids. CDR3 protein: CAWMLDGEAFF. In DNA form, the CDR3 reads TGTGCCTGGATGTTGGACGGTGAAGCTTTCTTT.

Details on this clone: Other nucleotide sequences in the sample specify the same CDR3. This sequence joins TRBV30 and TRBJ2-3, with 14 bases lining up with TRBD2. With V trimmed by 1 base and J by 6 bases, 3 bases remained unmatched. Per the germline V gene, CDR1 is GTSNPN and CDR2 is SVGIG (reference sequence). The CDR3 is 15 amino acids. The chain's CDR3 is CAWSGGLAGVDTQYF. The CDR3 DNA follows: TGTGCCTGGAGTGGGGGACTAGCGGGAGTGGATACGCAGTATTTT. Combining the CDR3 with reference TRBV30 and TRBJ2-3 gives the whole variable domain SQTIHQWPATLVQPVGSPLSLECTVEGTSNPNLYWYRQAAGRGLQLLFYSVGIGQISSEVPQNLSASRPQDRQFILSSKKLLLSDSGFYLCAWSGGLAGVDTQYFGPGTRLTVL.

This clone was recorded only once. The chain carries TRBV7-6 and TRBJ1-5, with 7 positions matching TRBD1. The CDR3 is 18 residues long. In germline, CDR1 is SGHVS, CDR2 FNYEAQ. J gave up 6 bases and V 2 bases, and 16 bases lay outside the gene matches. The CDR3 bases are TGTGCCAGCAGCTTAAGGCCAGGGGGAAATTCCGGTCTTCAGCCCCAGCATTTT. Translated, it gives CASSLRPGGNSGLQPQHF.

The chain joins TRBV7-8 to TRBJ1-3, with 10 positions matching TRBD1. The V segment lost 4 bases and the J segment 4 bases; nucleotides outside the gene matches: 4. This CDR3 comprises 15 residues. Germline V lookup: CDR1 SGHVS, CDR2 FQNEAQ. The CDR3 DNA reads TGTGCCAGCAGCTCCGGGACAGGGGTGGGAAACACCATATATTTT. Translated: CASSSGTGVGNTIYF.

This clone was seen a few times. In DNA form, the CDR3 reads TGTGCCAGCAGTGGAGCCCCACGGGAGCCCCAGCATTTT. It codes for CASSGAPREPQHF. The V and J genes are TRBV2 and TRBJ1-5; D call uncertain. CDR1 and CDR2 (germline): SNHLY, FYNNEI. The CDR3 extends over 13 amino acids. The V end lost 4 bases, the J end lost 8 bases, and 12 bases lay between the germline ends.

The chain couples TRBV28 to TRBJ1-4; 8 nucleotides line up with TRBD1. Germline-derived CDR1 and CDR2 are MDHEN and SYDVKM. J lost 4 bases, V lost 9 bases, and 4 bases had no gene match. The CDR3 sequence is 13 residues long. CDR3 nucleotides: TGTGCCAGTACGACAGGGGTTAATGAAAAACTGTTTTTT. Its translation is CASTTGVNEKLFF.

The genes are TRBV2 and TRBJ2-6; D is possibly TRBD1 or TRBD2 (5 bases each). Germline V CDR1 and CDR2: SNHLY, FYNNEI. V lost 4 bases to trimming and J lost 2 bases, with 9 bases between them. The CDR3 runs to 15 residues. CDR3 coding DNA: TGTGCCAGCAGTGCGGTGGGGGCTGGGGCCAACGTCCTGACTTTC. This sequence encodes CASSAVGAGANVLTF.